This TCR beta chain was observed in a study of CD8+ T cells in alopecia areata. From germline, CDR1 is SQVTM and CDR2 ANQGSEA. This CDR3 spans 14 amino acids. V dropped 5 bases and J dropped 0 bases, with 12 bases sitting between them. Isolated RNA was reverse transcribed into cDNA used as the sequencing template. Here immunoSEQ multiplex PCR was the method, and the copy in TCRdb shows in-frame clones only, minus some. The data contain some 100,000 clones, around two fifths of them singletons. This sequence originates from a human donor with alopecia areata. The sample taken for sequencing was CD4+ T cells sorted from blood. The chain joins TRBV29-1 to TRBJ2-3; D call uncertain. In DNA form, the CDR3 reads TGCAGCGTTAGGAGAAAGGGAAGCACAGATACGCAGTATTTT. Its translation is CSVRRKGSTDTQYF.